This TCR beta chain was sequenced for a study of cytotoxic CD8 clonotypes in ibrutinib-treated CLL. Study in general: Mean per-sample yields comprised about 250,000 productive templates and roughly 86,000 productive rearrangements.

Repertoires were generated with immunoSEQ multiplex PCR, while TCRdb's copy carries only in-frame clones and drops some. The data contain fewer than 400,000 clones, roughly 71% of them singletons. This clone has only a few counts. Germline and junction disagree at one end, which may indicate a read error. The CDR3 runs to 16 residues. Germline CDR1 reads KGHSH; CDR2 reads LQKENI. The sequence derives from a human donor with chronic lymphocytic leukemia. The chain links TRBV18 to TRBJ1-5; D call uncertain. The sequenced sample was PBMCs, obtained after 36 months of ibrutinib treatment. CDR3 DNA sequence: TGTGCCAGCTCACCACGAGAGCGGGGAAGCAGTCAGCCCCAGCATTTT. This gives the protein CASSPRERGSSQPQHF.